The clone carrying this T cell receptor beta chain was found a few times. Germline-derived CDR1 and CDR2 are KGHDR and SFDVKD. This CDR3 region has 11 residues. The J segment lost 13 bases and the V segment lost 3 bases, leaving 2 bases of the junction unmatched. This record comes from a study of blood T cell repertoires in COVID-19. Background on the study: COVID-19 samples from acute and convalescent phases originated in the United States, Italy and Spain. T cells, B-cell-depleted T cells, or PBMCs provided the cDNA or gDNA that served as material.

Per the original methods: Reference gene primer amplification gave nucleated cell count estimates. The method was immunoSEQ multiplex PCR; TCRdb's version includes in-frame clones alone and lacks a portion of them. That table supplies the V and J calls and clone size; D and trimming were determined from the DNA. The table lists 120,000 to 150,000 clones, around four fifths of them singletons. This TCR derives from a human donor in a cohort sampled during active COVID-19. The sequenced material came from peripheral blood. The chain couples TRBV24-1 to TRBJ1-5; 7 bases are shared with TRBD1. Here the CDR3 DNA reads TGTGCCACCAGTGATGGGACAGCTCAGCATTTT. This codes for CATSDGTAQHF.